The sequence of this TCR beta chain was determined in a study of T-cell memory formation after mild COVID-19. Study observations and caveats: A second wave expanding day 15 to 37 was CD4+-biased; contracting clones were balanced.

This CDR3 is built from 15 residues. Germline V gene sequence: CDR1 SSHAT, CDR2 FNYEAQ (reference sequence). In TCRdb, the 5' RACE reads were re-called with MiXCR into one record per CDR3 protein. The sample contains 550,000 to 650,000 distinct CDR3 sequences, approximately 15% of which appear only once. This clonotype came up a few times. Its target is unknown. The junction shows a germline mismatch at one end, possibly a read error. The V and J genes are TRBV7-7 and TRBJ2-3, with 9 bases matching TRBD2. The TCR comes from an adult woman who had mild COVID-19 (a few samples of this study predate the infection). Cell type and time point are not known. Sequenced input: PBMCs or a T cell subset sorted from them (not recorded which). This chain's CDR3 is CASSLGVAGADTQYF. In DNA, the CDR3 is TGTGCTAGCAGCTTAGGGGTAGCGGGAGCAGATACGCAGTATTTT.